This is a list of T cell receptor beta chains from one sample in a study of circulating CD8 cells and anti-PD-1 response in melanoma. Using its own MiXCR run on the reads, TCRdb lists one record per CDR3 protein. Here the sample spans hundreds of distinct CDR3 sequences, 7.1% being singletons. Sequencing was performed on CD8+ T cells from PBMCs, taken at baseline or after one month of anti-PD-1 therapy (not recorded which). All receptors derive from a human donor with melanoma. Both conserved end residues are part of each CDR3. A D gene is named only where the DNA matches it firmly. For some rows the clone size is stated as once, few or many, or as a class when expanded; others skip it.

CDR3aa: CASSVAGLIDQPQHF
CDR3nt: TGTGCCAGCAGCGTAGCAGGGTTAATCGATCAGCCCCAGCATTTT
j_gene: TRBJ1-5
abundance: large
d_gene: NA
v_gene: TRBV9

CDR3aa: CASSISGGLYEQYF
CDR3nt: TGTGCCAGTAGTATTTCAGGGGGCCTCTACGAGCAGTACTTC
j_gene: TRBJ2-7
abundance: medium-sized
d_gene: TRBD1
v_gene: TRBV19

CDR3aa: CASSSTSTRETQYF
CDR3nt: TGTGCCAGCAGCTCGACGAGCACTAGGGAGACCCAGTACTTC
j_gene: TRBJ2-5
abundance: NA
d_gene: NA
v_gene: TRBV5-6

CDR3aa: CASSLANNEQFF
CDR3nt: TGCGCCAGCAGCTTGGCAAACAATGAGCAGTTCTTC
j_gene: TRBJ2-1
abundance: NA
d_gene: NA
v_gene: TRBV5-1

CDR3aa: CSAQRGDSPNTEAFF
CDR3nt: TGCAGTGCGCAAAGGGGGGACAGTCCGAACACTGAAGCTTTCTTT
j_gene: TRBJ1-1
abundance: large
d_gene: TRBD1
v_gene: TRBV20-1

CDR3aa: CASSVSRMGQETQYF
CDR3nt: TGTGCCAGTAGTGTGTCCAGAATGGGGCAAGAGACCCAGTACTTC
j_gene: TRBJ2-5
abundance: NA
d_gene: NA
v_gene: TRBV19

CDR3aa: CASSQSGPGRFMNTEAFF
CDR3nt: TGTGCCAGCAGCCAAAGCGGCCCAGGGCGTTTTATGAACACTGAAGCTTTCTTT
j_gene: TRBJ1-1
abundance: hyperexpanded
d_gene: NA
v_gene: TRBV7-2

CDR3aa: CASSKYATEAFF
CDR3nt: TGTGCCAGCAGCAAATACGCCACTGAAGCTTTCTTT
j_gene: TRBJ1-1
abundance: large
d_gene: NA
v_gene: TRBV14

CDR3aa: CASSLVSGTDEQFF
CDR3nt: TGTGCCAGTAGTTTAGTATCCGGGACCGATGAGCAGTTCTTC
j_gene: TRBJ2-1
abundance: few
d_gene: NA
v_gene: TRBV19

CDR3aa: CASLSGETQYF
CDR3nt: TGTGCCAGTCTTAGCGGCGAGACCCAGTACTTC
j_gene: TRBJ2-5
abundance: NA
d_gene: NA
v_gene: TRBV19

CDR3aa: CSVDRIGGPDYGYTF
CDR3nt: TGCAGCGTTGATAGAATAGGAGGACCCGACTATGGCTACACCTTC
j_gene: TRBJ1-2
abundance: medium-sized
d_gene: NA
v_gene: TRBV29-1

CDR3aa: CASSIVPGEGNEQFF
CDR3nt: TGTGCCAGTAGTATCGTGCCAGGGGAGGGCAATGAGCAGTTCTTC
j_gene: TRBJ2-1
abundance: large
d_gene: NA
v_gene: TRBV19

CDR3aa: CASKFSSGLPDTQYF
CDR3nt: TGCGCCAGCAAATTCTCTAGCGGGCTACCAGATACGCAGTATTTT
j_gene: TRBJ2-3
abundance: few
d_gene: TRBD2
v_gene: TRBV4-1

CDR3aa: CASRTGGHNEQLF
CDR3nt: TGTGCCAGCAGGACAGGGGGACACAATGAGCAGCTCTTC
j_gene: TRBJ2-1
abundance: NA
d_gene: TRBD1
v_gene: TRBV11-2

CDR3aa: CASRGLGADTQYF
CDR3nt: TGTGCCAGCAGAGGGCTGGGTGCAGATACGCAGTATTTT
j_gene: TRBJ2-3
abundance: large
d_gene: NA
v_gene: TRBV11-2

CDR3aa: CASSLTRAGNEQFF
CDR3nt: TGTGCCAGCAGCTTGACTAGGGCAGGCAATGAGCAGTTCTTC
j_gene: TRBJ2-1
abundance: medium-sized
d_gene: NA
v_gene: TRBV9

CDR3aa: CASSLPSNYNEQFF
CDR3nt: TGTGCCAGCAGTTTACCCTCTAATTACAATGAGCAGTTCTTC
j_gene: TRBJ2-1
abundance: medium-sized
d_gene: NA
v_gene: TRBV27

CDR3aa: CASSLRRQETQYF
CDR3nt: TGTGCCAGCAGTTTGCGTCGCCAAGAGACCCAGTACTTC
j_gene: TRBJ2-5
abundance: hyperexpanded
d_gene: NA
v_gene: TRBV27

CDR3aa: CSVPGTSLNTGELFF
CDR3nt: TGCAGCGTCCCCGGGACTAGCCTGAACACCGGGGAGCTGTTTTTT
j_gene: TRBJ2-2
abundance: medium-sized
d_gene: TRBD2
v_gene: TRBV29-1

CDR3aa: CARHSSYNEQFF
CDR3nt: TGTGCCAGACACAGCTCCTACAATGAGCAGTTCTTC
j_gene: TRBJ2-1
abundance: large
d_gene: NA
v_gene: TRBV30

CDR3aa: CASSIGVTNYGYTF
CDR3nt: TGTGCCAGTAGTATTGGAGTCACTAACTATGGCTACACCTTC
j_gene: TRBJ1-2
abundance: few
d_gene: NA
v_gene: TRBV19

CDR3aa: CAWGLDTQYF
CDR3nt: TGTGCCTGGGGACTAGATACGCAGTATTTT
j_gene: TRBJ2-3
abundance: few
d_gene: NA
v_gene: TRBV30

CDR3aa: CASKTTDSIYGYTF
CDR3nt: TGTGCCAGCAAAACGACAGACTCTATCTACGGCTACACCTTC
j_gene: TRBJ1-2
abundance: medium-sized
d_gene: NA
v_gene: TRBV27

CDR3aa: CAGSYGRTEAFF
CDR3nt: TGTGCCGGCAGTTACGGTCGGACTGAAGCTTTCTTT
j_gene: TRBJ1-1
abundance: NA
d_gene: NA
v_gene: TRBV6-2/TRBV6-3

CDR3aa: CASSQDAIGQGYEQYF
CDR3nt: TGCGCCAGCAGCCAAGACGCCATAGGACAGGGGTACGAGCAGTACTTC
j_gene: TRBJ2-7
abundance: medium-sized
d_gene: TRBD1
v_gene: TRBV4-3

CDR3aa: CASSRDFGPYEQYF
CDR3nt: TGCGCCAGCAGCCGAGACTTCGGACCCTACGAGCAGTACTTC
j_gene: TRBJ2-7
abundance: medium-sized
d_gene: NA
v_gene: TRBV4-3

CDR3aa: CASSEIGQSHYEQYF
CDR3nt: TGTGCCAGCAGCGAAATAGGACAGAGCCACTACGAGCAGTACTTC
j_gene: TRBJ2-7
abundance: medium-sized
d_gene: NA
v_gene: TRBV7-2

CDR3aa: CASSHRDGSYEQYF
CDR3nt: TGCGCCAGCAGCCACCGGGACGGCTCCTACGAGCAGTACTTC
j_gene: TRBJ2-7
abundance: medium-sized
d_gene: NA
v_gene: TRBV4-1

CDR3aa: CSARDSWGGRLSTDTQYF
CDR3nt: TGCAGTGCTAGAGATAGTTGGGGGGGTCGCCTTAGCACAGATACGCAGTATTTT
j_gene: TRBJ2-3
abundance: large
d_gene: TRBD2
v_gene: TRBV20-1

CDR3aa: CASSQDPGQQGNTEAFF
CDR3nt: TGCGCCAGCAGCCAAGACCCCGGACAGCAGGGGAACACTGAAGCTTTCTTT
j_gene: TRBJ1-1
abundance: medium-sized
d_gene: NA
v_gene: TRBV4-1

CDR3aa: CASSLARGDSITDTQYF
CDR3nt: TGTGCCAGCAGCTTAGCGCGGGGAGACAGCATCACAGATACGCAGTATTTT
j_gene: TRBJ2-3
abundance: medium-sized
d_gene: NA
v_gene: TRBV11-1

CDR3aa: CASSLTGTGGLYEQYF
CDR3nt: TGTGCCAGCAGTTTGACCGGGACAGGGGGCCTATACGAGCAGTACTTC
j_gene: TRBJ2-7
abundance: medium-sized
d_gene: TRBD1
v_gene: TRBV28

CDR3aa: CASSISGATTSKDTQYF
CDR3nt: TGTGCCAGTAGTATAAGTGGCGCCACAACCAGCAAGGATACGCAGTATTTT
j_gene: TRBJ2-3
abundance: medium-sized
d_gene: NA
v_gene: TRBV19

CDR3aa: CAISESSGVLRDTQYF
CDR3nt: TGTGCCATCAGTGAATCTAGCGGGGTCTTGCGGGATACGCAGTATTTT
j_gene: TRBJ2-3
abundance: medium-sized
d_gene: TRBD2
v_gene: TRBV10-3

CDR3aa: CSASPGGLREYF
CDR3nt: TGCAGTGCTAGCCCCGGTGGACTTAGGGAGTATTTT
j_gene: TRBJ2-3
abundance: few
d_gene: NA
v_gene: TRBV20-1

CDR3aa: CASSPRIGLEETQYF
CDR3nt: TGTGCCAGCAGCCCACGAATCGGACTAGAAGAGACCCAGTACTTC
j_gene: TRBJ2-5
abundance: medium-sized
d_gene: TRBD2
v_gene: TRBV9

CDR3aa: CASSYISGETDTQYF
CDR3nt: TGTGCCAGCAGCTATATTAGCGGGGAAACAGATACGCAGTATTTT
j_gene: TRBJ2-3
abundance: large
d_gene: TRBD2
v_gene: TRBV5-5

CDR3aa: CASSMGGNEQFF
CDR3nt: TGTGCCAGCAGTATGGGGGGAAATGAGCAGTTCTTC
j_gene: TRBJ2-1
abundance: medium-sized
d_gene: NA
v_gene: TRBV27

CDR3aa: CASSLIYEQYF
CDR3nt: TGTGCCAGCAGTTTAATCTACGAGCAGTACTTC
j_gene: TRBJ2-7
abundance: medium-sized
d_gene: NA
v_gene: TRBV27

CDR3aa: CASRESYNEQFF
CDR3nt: TGTGCCAGCAGGGAATCCTACAATGAGCAGTTCTTC
j_gene: TRBJ2-1
abundance: medium-sized
d_gene: NA
v_gene: TRBV21-1

CDR3aa: CASSTQGYRYGYTF
CDR3nt: TGTGCCAGTAGTACCCAGGGTTACCGTTATGGCTACACCTTC
j_gene: TRBJ1-2
abundance: medium-sized
d_gene: NA
v_gene: TRBV19

CDR3aa: CASKGQTLSYEQYF
CDR3nt: TGTGCCAGCAAGGGACAAACCCTATCCTACGAGCAGTACTTC
j_gene: TRBJ2-7
abundance: medium-sized
d_gene: NA
v_gene: TRBV6-5

CDR3aa: CASSADRGWYEQYF
CDR3nt: TGTGCCAGCAGTGCGGACAGGGGATGGTACGAGCAGTACTTC
j_gene: TRBJ2-7
abundance: medium-sized
d_gene: TRBD1
v_gene: TRBV6-6

CDR3aa: CASRGTSKGPETQYF
CDR3nt: TGTGCCAGTAGAGGGACTAGTAAAGGTCCTGAGACCCAGTACTTC
j_gene: TRBJ2-5
abundance: medium-sized
d_gene: TRBD2
v_gene: TRBV19

CDR3aa: CASSPKEPTYEQYF
CDR3nt: TGTGCCAGCAGCCCGAAAGAACCGACCTACGAGCAGTACTTC
j_gene: TRBJ2-7
abundance: medium-sized
d_gene: NA
v_gene: TRBV7-9

CDR3aa: CASGGMKEQFF
CDR3nt: TGTGCCAGCGGGGGGATGAAGGAGCAGTTCTTC
j_gene: TRBJ2-1
abundance: hyperexpanded
d_gene: NA
v_gene: TRBV9

CDR3aa: CASSGAGDRFDYGYTF
CDR3nt: TGTGCCAGCAGCGGAGCCGGGGACAGGTTTGACTATGGCTACACCTTC
j_gene: TRBJ1-2
abundance: medium-sized
d_gene: TRBD1
v_gene: TRBV9

CDR3aa: CASSLLGGRTEAFF
CDR3nt: TGTGCCAGCAGTTTACTAGGGGGGCGTACTGAAGCTTTCTTT
j_gene: TRBJ1-1
abundance: medium-sized
d_gene: NA
v_gene: TRBV27

CDR3aa: CASSFGNGQVPYEQYF
CDR3nt: TGTGCCAGCAGTTTCGGGAATGGACAGGTTCCTTACGAGCAGTACTTC
j_gene: TRBJ2-7
abundance: medium-sized
d_gene: TRBD1
v_gene: TRBV28

CDR3aa: CASSPRTSGGFGNEQFF
CDR3nt: TGCGCCAGCAGCCCTCGGACTAGCGGGGGTTTTGGCAATGAGCAGTTCTTC
j_gene: TRBJ2-1
abundance: medium-sized
d_gene: TRBD2
v_gene: TRBV4-3

CDR3aa: CASSAPRDSGLIGYTF
CDR3nt: TGTGCCAGCAGCGCCCCACGGGACAGCGGGCTAATAGGGTACACCTTC
j_gene: TRBJ1-2
abundance: NA
d_gene: TRBD1
v_gene: TRBV5-5

CDR3aa: CASSLTGVGYTF
CDR3nt: TGTGCCAGCAGCCTTACAGGGGTCGGCTACACCTTC
j_gene: TRBJ1-2
abundance: large
d_gene: TRBD1
v_gene: TRBV7-2

CDR3aa: CSASQGYEQYF
CDR3nt: TGCAGTGCTAGCCAGGGCTACGAGCAGTACTTC
j_gene: TRBJ2-7
abundance: medium-sized
d_gene: NA
v_gene: TRBV20-1

CDR3aa: CASSSTGGGSYEQYF
CDR3nt: TGTGCCAGCAGTTCGACAGGGGGCGGTTCCTACGAGCAGTACTTC
j_gene: TRBJ2-7
abundance: medium-sized
d_gene: TRBD1
v_gene: TRBV27

CDR3aa: CASSGQGTYNEQFF
CDR3nt: TGTGCCAGTAGTGGGCAGGGCACCTACAATGAGCAGTTCTTC
j_gene: TRBJ2-1
abundance: large
d_gene: NA
v_gene: TRBV19

CDR3aa: CASSDSGGGNEQYF
CDR3nt: TGTGCCAGCAGCGATAGCGGGGGGGGCAACGAGCAGTACTTC
j_gene: TRBJ2-7
abundance: large
d_gene: TRBD2
v_gene: TRBV2

CDR3aa: CASSQDRLFMETQYF
CDR3nt: TGCGCCAGCAGCCAAGATCGCCTATTTATGGAGACCCAGTACTTC
j_gene: TRBJ2-5
abundance: medium-sized
d_gene: NA
v_gene: TRBV4-3

CDR3aa: CASSLSRGGNTEAFF
CDR3nt: TGTGCCAGCAGTTTATCCAGGGGTGGGAACACTGAAGCTTTCTTT
j_gene: TRBJ1-1
abundance: medium-sized
d_gene: NA
v_gene: TRBV27

CDR3aa: CASSLVIGLGDTQYF
CDR3nt: TGTGCCAGCAGCTTAGTGATCGGACTGGGAGATACGCAGTATTTT
j_gene: TRBJ2-3
abundance: medium-sized
d_gene: NA
v_gene: TRBV7-2

CDR3aa: CATTQEPFSNQPQHF
CDR3nt: TGTGCCACCACACAGGAGCCCTTTAGCAATCAGCCCCAGCATTTT
j_gene: TRBJ1-5
abundance: medium-sized
d_gene: NA
v_gene: TRBV19